The source of this T cell receptor beta chain is a study of blood T cells in healthy people across ages. The V gene lost 5 bases and the J gene lost 3 bases, with 11 bases spanning the gap. The CDR3 has 14 amino acids. CDR1 is SGHTA, CDR2 FQGTGA, per germline. Combining a sample-barcoded 5' primer with a J-beta primer mix, a second PCR ran for 7 to 11 cycles. TCRdb passed the 5' RACE reads through MiXCR, listing each CDR3 protein once. The sample comprises 850,000 to 1,000,000 distinct CDR3 sequences, around 54% of which are singletons, and about 22% rests with the top ten. Sequencing was carried out using blood. The receptor was isolated from a woman aged 60 to 75 in good health. The V and J genes are TRBV7-3 and TRBJ2-1; the D call may be TRBD1 or TRBD2 (7 bases each). CDR3 sequence reads: CASSRGDSYNEQFF. DNA of the CDR3: TGTGCCAGCAGCCGGGGGGACAGCTACAATGAGCAGTTCTTC.